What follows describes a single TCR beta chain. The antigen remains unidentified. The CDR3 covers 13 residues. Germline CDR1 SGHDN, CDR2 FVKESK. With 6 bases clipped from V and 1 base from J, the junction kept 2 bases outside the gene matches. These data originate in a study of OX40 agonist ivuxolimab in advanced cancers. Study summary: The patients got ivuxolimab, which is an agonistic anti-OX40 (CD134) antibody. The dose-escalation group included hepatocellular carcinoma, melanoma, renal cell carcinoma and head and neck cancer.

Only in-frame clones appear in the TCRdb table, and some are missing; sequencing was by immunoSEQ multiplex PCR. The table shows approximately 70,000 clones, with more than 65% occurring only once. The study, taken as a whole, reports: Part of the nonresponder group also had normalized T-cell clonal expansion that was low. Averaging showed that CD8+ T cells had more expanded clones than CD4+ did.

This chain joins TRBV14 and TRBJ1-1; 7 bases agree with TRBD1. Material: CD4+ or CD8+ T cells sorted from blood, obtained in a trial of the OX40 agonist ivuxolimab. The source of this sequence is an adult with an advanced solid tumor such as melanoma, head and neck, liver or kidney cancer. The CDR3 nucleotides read TGTGCCAGCAGACAGGGGCGGAACACTGAAGCTTTCTTT. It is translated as CASRQGRNTEAFF.